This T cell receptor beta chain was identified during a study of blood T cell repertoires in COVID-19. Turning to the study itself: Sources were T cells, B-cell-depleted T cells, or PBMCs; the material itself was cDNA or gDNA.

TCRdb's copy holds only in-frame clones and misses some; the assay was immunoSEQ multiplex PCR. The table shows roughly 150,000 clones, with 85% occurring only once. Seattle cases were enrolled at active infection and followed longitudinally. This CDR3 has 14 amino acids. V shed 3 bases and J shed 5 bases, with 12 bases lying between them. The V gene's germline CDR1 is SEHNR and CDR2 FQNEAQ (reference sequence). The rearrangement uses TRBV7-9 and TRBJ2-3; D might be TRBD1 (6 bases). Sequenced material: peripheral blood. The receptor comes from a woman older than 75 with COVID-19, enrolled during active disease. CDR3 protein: CASSLRTVIDTQYF. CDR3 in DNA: TGTGCCAGCAGCTTGCGGACAGTTATAGATACGCAGTATTTT. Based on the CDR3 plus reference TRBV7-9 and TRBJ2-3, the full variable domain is DTGVSQNPRHKITKRGQNVTFRCDPISEHNRLYWYRQTLGQGPEFLTYFQNEAQLEKSRLLSDRFSAERPKGSFSTLEIQRTEQGDSAMYLCASSLRTVIDTQYFGPGTRLTVL.